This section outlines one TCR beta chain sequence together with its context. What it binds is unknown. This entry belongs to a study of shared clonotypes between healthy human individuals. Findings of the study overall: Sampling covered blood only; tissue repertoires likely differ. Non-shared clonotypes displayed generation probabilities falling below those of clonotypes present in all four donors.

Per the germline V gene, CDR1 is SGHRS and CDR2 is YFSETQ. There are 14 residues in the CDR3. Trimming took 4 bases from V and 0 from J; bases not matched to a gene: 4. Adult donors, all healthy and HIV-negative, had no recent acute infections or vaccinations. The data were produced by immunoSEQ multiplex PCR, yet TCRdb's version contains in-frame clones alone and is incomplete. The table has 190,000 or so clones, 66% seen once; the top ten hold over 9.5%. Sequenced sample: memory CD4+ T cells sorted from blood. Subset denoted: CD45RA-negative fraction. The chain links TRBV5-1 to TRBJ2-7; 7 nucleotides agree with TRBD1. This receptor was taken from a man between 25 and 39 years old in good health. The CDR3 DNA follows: TGCGCCAGCAGCGGGACAGCGAGCTCCTACGAGCAGTACTTC. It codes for CASSGTASSYEQYF.